Below are 12 T cell receptor beta chains sequenced from a single sample in a study of T cell clones after liver transplantation. Assay used: immunoSEQ multiplex PCR; TCRdb lists only in-frame clones, some missing. In the table there are about 68,000 clones, 80% to 95% of which are singletons. This sample comprised CD4+ T cells from blood, obtained 25 months after liver transplant. Source of these receptors: a human patient who received a liver transplant. Some T cells could come from the graft donor.

For the CDR3, the DNA is TGTGCCAGCAGCCCTCCCGGGACCTTAACCGACGAGCAGTACTTC. Translating it yields CASSPPGTLTDEQYF. The rearrangement uses TRBV7-9 and TRBJ2-7; perhaps D is TRBD1 or TRBD2 (5 bases each). V lost 5 bases to trimming and J lost 5 bases, with 19 bases between them. The CDR3 is 15 amino acids. CDR1 and CDR2 from the germline V gene are SEHNR and FQNEAQ (reference sequence).

The genes are TRBV7-3 and TRBJ2-1, with D unresolved. The CDR3 loop spans 13 amino acids. V was clipped by 2 bases and J by 4 bases, with 6 bases between them. Per the germline V gene, CDR1 is SGHTA and CDR2 is FQGTGA. The CDR3 protein is CASSLYSYNEQFF. The CDR3 DNA follows: TGTGCCAGCAGCTTATACTCTTACAATGAGCAGTTCTTC.

This sequence joins TRBV2 and TRBJ1-4, with D unclear. Trimming removed 2 bases at V and 2 bases at J, with 9 bases between. Germline assignment: CDR1 SNHLY and CDR2 FYNNEI. The CDR3 loop spans 15 amino acids. CDR3 DNA: TGTGCCAGCAGTGAATTCGGTGGCACTAATGAAAAACTGTTTTTT. Translated, it gives CASSEFGGTNEKLFF.

This clone was recorded a few times. The chain links TRBV2 to TRBJ1-5; D is unclear. This CDR3 region has 12 residues. V lost 5 bases and J lost 9, with 11 bases in between. The germline gives CDR1 SNHLY, CDR2 FYNNEI. The DNA of the CDR3 is TGTGCCAGCAGTCCCATGTCGGGGCCCCAGCATTTT. Translated: CASSPMSGPQHF.

V and J are TRBV7-3 and TRBJ2-1; perhaps TRBD1 as D (6 bases). The length of the CDR3 is 12 residues. CDR1 SGHTA and CDR2 FQGTGA come from the germline V gene. V was cut by 5 bases and J by 6 bases, with 8 bases left in between. The CDR3 loop reads CASSPQGNEQFF. In DNA, the CDR3 is TGTGCCAGCAGCCCACAGGGCAATGAGCAGTTCTTC.

V usage is TRBV7-6 and J usage is TRBJ2-5; possible D gene TRBD2, 6 bases. Gene TRBJ2-7 matches the end of the DNA better, so the J call may be wrong. The germline CDR1 and CDR2 sequences are SGHVS and FNYEAQ. The CDR3 covers 14 residues. The CDR3 spells CASSPGGTAYEQYF. In DNA, the CDR3 is TGTGCCAGCAGCCCCGGGGGAACCGCCTACGAGCAGTACTTC.

The V call is TRBV11-2, the J call TRBJ2-7; 11 bases fit TRBD2. Trimming cost V 1 base and J 6 bases; bases outside gene matches: 17. Germline V CDR1 and CDR2: SGHAT, FQNNGV. The CDR3 runs to 19 residues. The CDR3 loop reads CASSLVIVASGRQESEQYF. CDR3 DNA: TGTGCCAGCAGCTTAGTTATTGTCGCTAGCGGGAGGCAGGAATCCGAGCAGTACTTC. Using reference TRBV11-2 and TRBJ2-7 for the parts outside the CDR3, the full variable domain is EAGVAQSPRYKIIEKRQSVAFWCNPISGHATLYWYQQILGQGPKLLIQFQNNGVVDDSQLPKDRFSAERLKGVDSTLKIQPAKLEDSAVYLCASSLVIVASGRQESEQYFGPGTRLTVT.

The chain links TRBV10-3 to TRBJ2-3; the match to TRBD2 covers 10 bases. CDR3 length: 15 amino acids. The V gene end was trimmed by 6 bases and the J gene end by 3 bases; junction bases not matched to a gene: 6. Germline V lookup: CDR1 ENHRY, CDR2 SYGVKD. The CDR3 nucleotides are TGTGCCATCAGAACTAGCGGGACCCAAACAGATACGCAGTATTTT. It yields the protein CAIRTSGTQTDTQYF.

V usage is TRBV5-5 and J usage is TRBJ1-2, with 8 bases fitting TRBD1. Losses at the gene ends were 2 bases for V and 2 bases for J; bases not matched to a gene: 5. CDR3 size: 15 residues. The germline V gene has CDR1 SGHKS and CDR2 YYEKEE (reference sequence). For the CDR3, the DNA is TGTGCCAGCAGCTTCGGGTACAGGGGGAACTATGGCTACACCTTC. Translated, it gives CASSFGYRGNYGYTF.

This chain links TRBV11-3 with TRBJ1-2; D is uncertain. Between the trimmed V and J ends, which lost 6 bases and 0 bases, there was a span of 5 bases. This CDR3 is built from 12 residues. The germline CDR1 and CDR2 sequences are SGHNT and YENEEA. CDR3 protein: CASSSTNYGYTF. The CDR3 bases are TGTGCCAGCAGTTCGACTAACTATGGCTACACCTTC.

V usage is TRBV6-6 and J usage is TRBJ2-7; 8 nucleotides line up with TRBD1. Germline V CDR1 and CDR2: MNHNY, SVGAGI (reference sequence). The CDR3 extends over 14 amino acids. V shed 0 bases and J 2 bases; nucleotides not matched to a gene: 0. CDR3 nucleotide sequence: TGTGCCAGCAGTTACTCGACAGGGGCCTACGAGCAGTACTTC. Translation: CASSYSTGAYEQYF.

The chain links TRBV5-1 to TRBJ2-1, with 16 bases matching TRBD2. Germline trimming cut 4 bases from V and 7 bases from J; bases unmatched to any gene: 5. CDR1 and CDR2 (germline): SGHRS, YFSETQ. This CDR3 has 16 residues. The CDR3 DNA reads TGCGCCAGCAGCCTGCCGGGACTAGCGGGAGGGAATGAGCAGTTCTTC. This translates into CASSLPGLAGGNEQFF. Using reference TRBV5-1 and TRBJ2-1 for the parts outside the CDR3, the full variable domain is KAGVTQTPRYLIKTRGQQVTLSCSPISGHRSVSWYQQTPGQGLQFLFEYFSETQRNKGNFPGRFSGRQFSNSRSEMNVSTLELGDSALYLCASSLPGLAGGNEQFFGPGTRLTVL.